One T cell receptor (beta chain) is described in this entry. Its antigen remains unidentified. The CDR3 has 16 amino acids. Germline loops: CDR1 LGHDT, CDR2 YNNKEL (reference sequence). V was pared by 4 bases and J by 3 bases, with 7 bases of the junction left unmatched. This sample is part of a study of CD8 T cells in ankylosing spondylitis. TCRdb redid the calling of the 5' RACE reads with MiXCR, one entry per CDR3 protein. Of about 390,000 distinct CDR3 sequences listed, about 20% are singletons. Study-level points and caveats: A number of the motif variants had already been described in reactive arthritis synovial fluid and blood. With a CD8+ phenotype, disease-linked clones were relatively rare in peripheral blood. For ankylosing spondylitis blood, a TCR beta motif of 8 or 9 highly homologous variants appeared characteristic.

The sample was blood, either unsorted or a sorted T cell fraction (not recorded which). The TCR comes from a male donor with ankylosing spondylitis. The genes are TRBV3-1 and TRBJ2-3; 10 positions match TRBD2. The CDR3 region is CASSPEAGGRTDTQYF. The CDR3, as DNA: TGTGCCAGCAGCCCTGAAGCGGGAGGGAGGACAGATACGCAGTATTTT.